The T cell receptor beta chain described here comes from a study of T-cell reconstitution after alpha-beta-depleted transplantation in children. Germline CDR1 is DFQATT and CDR2 is SNEGSKA (reference sequence). V dropped 3 bases and J dropped 6; count of bases not matched to a gene: 4. The CDR3 has 14 amino acids. This clonotype was observed a few times. Unique molecular identifiers were built into the TCRbeta library. From the PCR reads, TCRdb called clonotypes with MiXCR, one entry per CDR3 protein. The sample carries a few hundred thousand distinct CDR3 sequences, about a tenth recorded once. This TCR was recovered from a human donor who donated a stem cell graft to a child with acute lymphoblastic leukemia. The rearrangement joins TRBV20-1 to TRBJ2-3, with 12 bases fitting TRBD2. The sample in question was PBMCs from the stem cell graft donor, obtained from the stem cell graft. The CDR3 DNA reads TGCAGTGCTAGGACTAGCGGGAGTTGGGATACGCAGTATTTT. It encodes CSARTSGSWDTQYF.